The T cell receptor (beta chain) described here comes from a study of OX40 agonist ivuxolimab in advanced cancers. Overall study context: As their treatment, patients were administered ivuxolimab, an agonistic anti-OX40 (CD134) antibody. Patients were dosed intravenously with ivuxolimab at 0.01 to 10 mg/kg every 2 weeks.

CDR3 length equals 15 residues. Trimming stripped 0 bases from V and 2 bases from J, with 11 bases between. Germline CDR1 reads SGHRS; CDR2 reads YFSETQ. Study-level points and caveats: Among the lowest peripheral clonal expansion occurred in 0.1-3.0 mg/kg partial responders. Clones of CD4+ and CD8+ blood T cells grew by week 6 at doses of 0.1 to 3.0 mg/kg.

Note on this clone: Its antigen is as yet unknown.

The method was immunoSEQ multiplex PCR; TCRdb's version includes in-frame clones alone and lacks a portion of them. Among roughly 90,000 clones listed, around 88% were seen once. V usage is TRBV5-1 and J usage is TRBJ2-5, with D tentatively TRBD1 (6 bases). The origin of this receptor is an adult with an advanced solid tumor such as melanoma, head and neck, liver or kidney cancer. The material sequenced was CD4+ or CD8+ T cells sorted from blood, taken in a trial of the OX40 agonist ivuxolimab. In DNA, the CDR3 is TGCGCCAGCAGCTTGGGCCCCGACAGGCAAGAGACCCAGTACTTC. This codes for CASSLGPDRQETQYF.